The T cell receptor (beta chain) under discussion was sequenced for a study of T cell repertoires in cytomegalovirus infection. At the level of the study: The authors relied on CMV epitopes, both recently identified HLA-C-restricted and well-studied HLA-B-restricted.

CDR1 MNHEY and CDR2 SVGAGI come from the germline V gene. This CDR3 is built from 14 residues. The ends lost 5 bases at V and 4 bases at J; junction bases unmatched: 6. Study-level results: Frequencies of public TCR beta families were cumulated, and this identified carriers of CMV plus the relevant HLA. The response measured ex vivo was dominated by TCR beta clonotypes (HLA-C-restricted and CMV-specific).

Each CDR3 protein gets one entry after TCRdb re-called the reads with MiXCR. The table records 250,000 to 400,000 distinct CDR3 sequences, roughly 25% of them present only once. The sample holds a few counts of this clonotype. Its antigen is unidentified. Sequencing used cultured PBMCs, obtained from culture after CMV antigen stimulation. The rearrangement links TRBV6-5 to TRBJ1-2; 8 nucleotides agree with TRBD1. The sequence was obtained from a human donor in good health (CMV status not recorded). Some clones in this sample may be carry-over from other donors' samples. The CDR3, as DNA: TGTGCCAGCAGTATCACAGGGGGAGGCTATGGCTACACCTTC. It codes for CASSITGGGYGYTF.